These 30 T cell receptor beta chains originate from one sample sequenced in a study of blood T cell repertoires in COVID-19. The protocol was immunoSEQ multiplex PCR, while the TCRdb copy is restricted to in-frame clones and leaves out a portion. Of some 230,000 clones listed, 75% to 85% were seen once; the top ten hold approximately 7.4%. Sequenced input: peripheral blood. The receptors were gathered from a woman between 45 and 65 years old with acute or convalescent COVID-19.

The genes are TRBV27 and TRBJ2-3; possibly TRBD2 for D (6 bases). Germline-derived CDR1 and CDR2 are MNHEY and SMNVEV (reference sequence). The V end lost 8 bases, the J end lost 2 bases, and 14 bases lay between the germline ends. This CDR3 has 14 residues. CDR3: CASSMEGDTDTQYF. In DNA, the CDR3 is TGTGCCAGCTCCATGGAGGGAGACACAGATACGCAGTATTTT.

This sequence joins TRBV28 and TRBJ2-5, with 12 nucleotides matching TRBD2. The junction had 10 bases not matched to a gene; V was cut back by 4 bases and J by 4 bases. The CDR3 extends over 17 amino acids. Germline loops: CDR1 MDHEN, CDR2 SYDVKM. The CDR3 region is CASSSSKLAGGRETQYF. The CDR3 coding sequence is TGTGCCAGCAGTTCCTCAAAGCTAGCGGGAGGGCGAGAGACCCAGTACTTC.

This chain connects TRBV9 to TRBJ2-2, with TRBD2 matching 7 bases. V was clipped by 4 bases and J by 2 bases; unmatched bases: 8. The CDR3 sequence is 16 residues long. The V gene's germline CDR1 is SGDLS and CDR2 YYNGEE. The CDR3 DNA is TGTGCCAGCAGCTTTTTCCTAGCGGAAAACACCGGGGAGCTGTTTTTT. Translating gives CASSFFLAENTGELFF.

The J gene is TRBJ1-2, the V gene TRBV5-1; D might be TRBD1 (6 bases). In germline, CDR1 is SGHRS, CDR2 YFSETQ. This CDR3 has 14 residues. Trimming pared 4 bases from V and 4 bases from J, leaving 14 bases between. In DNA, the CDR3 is TGCGCCAGCAGCCGCGGGGGCGAGTCCTATGGCTACACCTTC. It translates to CASSRGGESYGYTF.

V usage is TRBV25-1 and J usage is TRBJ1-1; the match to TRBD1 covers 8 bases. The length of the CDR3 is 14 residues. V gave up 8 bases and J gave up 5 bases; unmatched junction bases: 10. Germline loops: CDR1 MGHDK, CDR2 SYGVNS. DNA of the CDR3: TGTGCCAGCCCCGAGGAACAGGGGGAAACTGAAGCTTTCTTT. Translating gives CASPEEQGETEAFF. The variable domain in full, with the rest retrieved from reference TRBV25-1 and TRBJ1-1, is EADIYQTPRYLVIGTGKKITLECSQTMGHDKMYWYQQDPGMELHLIHYSYGVNSTEKGDLSSESTVSRIRTEHFPLTLESARPSHTSQYLCASPEEQGETEAFFGQGTRLTVV.

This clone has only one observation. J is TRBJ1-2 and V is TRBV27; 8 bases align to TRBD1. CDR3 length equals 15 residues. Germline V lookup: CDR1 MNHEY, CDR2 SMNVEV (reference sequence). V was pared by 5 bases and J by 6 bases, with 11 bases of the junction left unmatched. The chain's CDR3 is CASSTTGQGPDGYTF. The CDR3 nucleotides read TGTGCCAGCAGTACGACCGGACAGGGCCCGGATGGCTACACCTTC.

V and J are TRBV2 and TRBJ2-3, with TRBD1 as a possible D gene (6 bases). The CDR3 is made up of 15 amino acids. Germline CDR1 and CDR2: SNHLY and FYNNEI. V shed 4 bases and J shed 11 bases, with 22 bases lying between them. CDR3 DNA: TGTGCCAGCAGTGGAAGCGAACAGGGAGACGGTATGCAGTATTTT. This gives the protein CASSGSEQGDGMQYF.

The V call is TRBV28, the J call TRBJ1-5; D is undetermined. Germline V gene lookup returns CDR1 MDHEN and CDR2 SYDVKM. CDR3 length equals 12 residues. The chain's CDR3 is CTSGSSNQPQHF. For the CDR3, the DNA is TGTACGAGTGGTAGTTCAAATCAGCCCCAGCATTTT.

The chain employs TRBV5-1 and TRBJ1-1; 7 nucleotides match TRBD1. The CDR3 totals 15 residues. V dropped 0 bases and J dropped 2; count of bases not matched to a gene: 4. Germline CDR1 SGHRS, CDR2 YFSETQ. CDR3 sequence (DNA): TGCGCCAGCAGCTTGGGCCAGGGGGAAAACACTGAAGCTTTCTTT. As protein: CASSLGQGENTEAFF.

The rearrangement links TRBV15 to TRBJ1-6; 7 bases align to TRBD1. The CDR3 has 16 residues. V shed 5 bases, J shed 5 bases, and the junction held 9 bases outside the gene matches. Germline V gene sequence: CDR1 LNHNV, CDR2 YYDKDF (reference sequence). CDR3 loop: CATSAIRGFNNSPLHF. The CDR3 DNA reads TGTGCCACCAGCGCTATCAGGGGGTTCAATAATTCACCCCTCCACTTT.

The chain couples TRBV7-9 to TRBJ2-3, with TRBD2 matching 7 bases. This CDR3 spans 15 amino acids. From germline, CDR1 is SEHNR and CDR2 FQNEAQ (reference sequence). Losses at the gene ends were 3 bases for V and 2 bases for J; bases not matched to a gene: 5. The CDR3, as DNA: TGTGCCAGCAGCTTTGTTCGGGGGGACACAGATACGCAGTATTTT. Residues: CASSFVRGDTDTQYF.

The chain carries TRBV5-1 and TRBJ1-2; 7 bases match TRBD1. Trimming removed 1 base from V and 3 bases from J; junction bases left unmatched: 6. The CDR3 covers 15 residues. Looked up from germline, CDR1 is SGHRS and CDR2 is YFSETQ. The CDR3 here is CASSLPLGTDYGYTF. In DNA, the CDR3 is TGCGCCAGCAGCTTGCCTCTGGGGACAGACTATGGCTACACCTTC.

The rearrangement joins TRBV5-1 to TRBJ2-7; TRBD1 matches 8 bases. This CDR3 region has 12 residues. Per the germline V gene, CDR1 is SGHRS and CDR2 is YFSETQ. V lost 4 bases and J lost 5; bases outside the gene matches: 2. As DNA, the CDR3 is TGCGCCAGCAGCATACAGGGGGACGAGCAGTACTTC. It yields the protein CASSIQGDEQYF.

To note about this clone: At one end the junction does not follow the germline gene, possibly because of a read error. CDR3 coding DNA: TGTGCCAGCAGCATAGCCCGGACGGGAAGCTCCTACAATGAGCAGTTCTTC. Translation gives CASSIARTGSSYNEQFF. The chain carries TRBV7-9 and TRBJ2-1; maybe TRBD2 (5 bases). This CDR3 has 17 residues. CDR1 is SEHNR and CDR2 is FQNEAQ in the germline V gene (reference sequence).

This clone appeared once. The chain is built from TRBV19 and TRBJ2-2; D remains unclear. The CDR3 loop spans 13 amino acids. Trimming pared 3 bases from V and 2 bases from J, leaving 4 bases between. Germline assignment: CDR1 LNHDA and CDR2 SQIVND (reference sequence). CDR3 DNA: TGTGCCAGTAGTATCGGTAACACCGGGGAGCTGTTTTTT. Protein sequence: CASSIGNTGELFF.

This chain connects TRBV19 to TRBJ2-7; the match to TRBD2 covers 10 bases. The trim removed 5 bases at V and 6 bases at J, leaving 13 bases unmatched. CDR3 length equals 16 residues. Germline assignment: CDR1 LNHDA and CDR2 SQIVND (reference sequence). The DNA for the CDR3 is TGTGCCAGTAGTTCGAGGGCCCTAGCGGGAGCAGGCGAGCAGTACTTC. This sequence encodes CASSSRALAGAGEQYF.

The CDR3: CASWSRDRVIDVGELFF. CDR3 sequence (DNA): TGCGCCAGCTGGTCGAGGGACAGGGTGATCGATGTCGGGGAGCTGTTTTTT. The chain links TRBV23-1 to TRBJ2-2, with 9 bases matching TRBD1. TRBV23-1 is classed as an ORF, of uncertain function. V trimming: 8 bases; J trimming: 7 bases; junction bases outside the gene matches: 17. CDR3 length equals 17 residues.

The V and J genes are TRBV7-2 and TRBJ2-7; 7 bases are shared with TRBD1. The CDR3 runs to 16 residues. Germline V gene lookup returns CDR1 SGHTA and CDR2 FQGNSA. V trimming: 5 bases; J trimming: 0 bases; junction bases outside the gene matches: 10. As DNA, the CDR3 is TGTGCCAGCAGCCTTGATTCGACAGGGACCTCCTACGAGCAGTACTTC. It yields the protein CASSLDSTGTSYEQYF. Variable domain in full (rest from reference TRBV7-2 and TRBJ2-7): GAGVSQSPSNKVTEKGKDVELRCDPISGHTALYWYRQSLGQGLEFLIYFQGNSAPDKSGLPSDRFSAERTGGSVSTLTIQRTQQEDSAVYLCASSLDSTGTSYEQYFGPGTRLTVT.

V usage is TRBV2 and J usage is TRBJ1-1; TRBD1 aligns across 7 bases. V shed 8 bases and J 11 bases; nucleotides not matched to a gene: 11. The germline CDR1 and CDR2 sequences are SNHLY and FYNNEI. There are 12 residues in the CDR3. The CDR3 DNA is TGTGCCAGCGTTACGACAGGGAGTGGCGCTTTCTTT. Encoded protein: CASVTTGSGAFF.

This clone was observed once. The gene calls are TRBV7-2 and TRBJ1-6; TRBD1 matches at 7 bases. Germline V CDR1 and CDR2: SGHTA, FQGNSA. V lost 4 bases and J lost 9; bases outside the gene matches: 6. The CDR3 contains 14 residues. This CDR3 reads CASSSLTGSSPLHF. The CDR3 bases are TGTGCCAGCAGCTCCCTGACAGGGAGTTCACCCCTCCACTTT.

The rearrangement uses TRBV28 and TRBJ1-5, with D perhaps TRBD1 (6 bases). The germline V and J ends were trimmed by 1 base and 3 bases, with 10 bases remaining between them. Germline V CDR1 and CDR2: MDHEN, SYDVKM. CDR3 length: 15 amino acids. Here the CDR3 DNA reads TGTGCCAGCAGTTTATCGGACAGTCTCAATCAGCCCCAGCATTTT. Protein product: CASSLSDSLNQPQHF.

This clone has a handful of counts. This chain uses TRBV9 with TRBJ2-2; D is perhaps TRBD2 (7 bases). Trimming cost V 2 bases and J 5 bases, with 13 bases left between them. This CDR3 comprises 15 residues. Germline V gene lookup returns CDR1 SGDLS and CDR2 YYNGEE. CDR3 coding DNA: TGTGCCAGCAGCGTCCGGGGGGCAGAAACCGGGGAGCTGTTTTTT. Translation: CASSVRGAETGELFF.

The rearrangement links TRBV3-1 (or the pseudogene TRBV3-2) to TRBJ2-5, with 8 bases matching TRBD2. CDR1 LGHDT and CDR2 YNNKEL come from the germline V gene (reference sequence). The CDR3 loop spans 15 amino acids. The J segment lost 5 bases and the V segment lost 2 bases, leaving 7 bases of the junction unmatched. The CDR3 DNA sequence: TGTGCCAGCAGCCAAAACGGGGGGGCCTGGGAGACCCAGTACTTC. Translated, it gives CASSQNGGAWETQYF.

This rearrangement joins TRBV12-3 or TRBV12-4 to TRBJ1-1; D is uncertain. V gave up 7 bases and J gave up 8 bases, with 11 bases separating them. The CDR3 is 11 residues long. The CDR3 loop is CASTPLREAFF. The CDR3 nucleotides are TGTGCCAGCACTCCCCTGCGCGAAGCTTTCTTT.

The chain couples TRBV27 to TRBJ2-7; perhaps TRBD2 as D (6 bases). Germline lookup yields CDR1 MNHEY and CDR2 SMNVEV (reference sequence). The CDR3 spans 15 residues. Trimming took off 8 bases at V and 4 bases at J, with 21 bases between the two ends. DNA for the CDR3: TGTGCCAGCCGTGTGGGCAGTGGCGGGATGTACGAGCAGTACTTC. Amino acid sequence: CASRVGSGGMYEQYF.

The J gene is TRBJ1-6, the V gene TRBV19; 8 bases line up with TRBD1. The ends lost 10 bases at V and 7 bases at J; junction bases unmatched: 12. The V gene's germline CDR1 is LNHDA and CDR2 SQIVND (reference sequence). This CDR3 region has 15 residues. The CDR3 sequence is CAIPGQGALNSPLHF. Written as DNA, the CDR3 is TGTGCCATCCCGGGGCAGGGGGCGCTGAATTCACCCCTCCACTTT.

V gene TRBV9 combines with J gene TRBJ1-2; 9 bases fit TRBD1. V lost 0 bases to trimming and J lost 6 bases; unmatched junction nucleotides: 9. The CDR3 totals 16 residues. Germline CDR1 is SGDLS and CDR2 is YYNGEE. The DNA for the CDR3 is TGTGCCAGCAGCGTAGGAGACCCGGGACAGGGTCATGGCTACACCTTC. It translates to CASSVGDPGQGHGYTF. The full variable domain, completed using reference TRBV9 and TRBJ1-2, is DSGVTQTPKHLITATGQRVTLRCSPRSGDLSVYWYQQSLDQGLQFLIQYYNGEERAKGNILERFSAQQFPDLHSELNLSSLELGDSALYFCASSVGDPGQGHGYTFGSGTRLTVV.

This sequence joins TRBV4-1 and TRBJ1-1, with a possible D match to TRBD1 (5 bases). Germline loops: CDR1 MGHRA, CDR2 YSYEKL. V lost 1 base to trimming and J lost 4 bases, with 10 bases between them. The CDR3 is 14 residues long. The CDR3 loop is CASSQGGGTTEAFF. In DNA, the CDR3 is TGCGCCAGCAGCCAAGGGGGAGGGACCACTGAAGCTTTCTTT.

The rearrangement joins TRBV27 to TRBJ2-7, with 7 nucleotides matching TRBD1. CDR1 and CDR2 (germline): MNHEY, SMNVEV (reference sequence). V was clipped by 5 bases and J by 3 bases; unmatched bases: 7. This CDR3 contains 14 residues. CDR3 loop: CASSRTGQSYEQYF. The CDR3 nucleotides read TGTGCCAGCAGTCGTACGGGACAGAGCTACGAGCAGTACTTC.

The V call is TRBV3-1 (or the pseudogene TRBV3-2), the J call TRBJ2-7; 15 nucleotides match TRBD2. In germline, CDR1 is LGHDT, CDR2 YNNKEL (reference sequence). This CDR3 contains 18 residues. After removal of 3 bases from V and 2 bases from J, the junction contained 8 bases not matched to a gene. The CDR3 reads CASSHRRTSGRATYEQYF. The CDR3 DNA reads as TGTGCCAGCAGCCATCGCCGGACTAGCGGGAGGGCAACCTACGAGCAGTACTTC.